The 28 T cell receptor beta chains presented below share a single source sample, sequenced in a study of blood T cell repertoires in COVID-19. Here immunoSEQ multiplex PCR was the method, and the copy in TCRdb shows in-frame clones only, minus some. The top ten clones hold approximately 2.9% of a sample with under 25,000 clones, around nine tenths of them seen once. Source material: peripheral blood. Receptors were obtained from a human donor in a cohort sampled during active COVID-19.

This rearrangement joins TRBV27 to TRBJ1-2, with a weak D call TRBD1 (5 bases). CDR1 is MNHEY and CDR2 is SMNVEV in the germline V gene (reference sequence). The CDR3 is 16 amino acids. The germline V and J ends were trimmed by 0 bases and 7 bases, with 18 bases remaining between them. The DNA of the CDR3 is TGTGCCAGCAGTTTATCGCAGGGAGGAGCCTCCCCTGGCTACACCTTC. Its translation is CASSLSQGGASPGYTF.

This rearrangement joins TRBV6-6 to TRBJ1-5; 8 bases agree with TRBD1. The length of the CDR3 is 14 residues. The trim removed 6 bases at V and 4 bases at J, leaving 5 bases unmatched. Germline values: CDR1 MNHNY, CDR2 SVGAGI (reference sequence). CDR3 protein: CASSLQGVNQPQHF. The CDR3 DNA reads as TGTGCCAGCAGCTTACAGGGGGTTAATCAGCCCCAGCATTTT.

The rearrangement links TRBV28 to TRBJ2-7; 14 positions match TRBD2. Trimming took 2 bases from V and 4 from J; bases not matched to a gene: 10. CDR3 length: 18 residues. From germline, CDR1 is MDHEN and CDR2 SYDVKM. The CDR3 DNA reads TGTGCCAGCAGTTTACCAAGACTAGCGGGAGGGCCGAGGTACGAGCAGTACTTC. This gives the protein CASSLPRLAGGPRYEQYF.

This clone was seen only once. The chain has TRBV5-1 and TRBJ2-1; 7 bases are a match to TRBD1. The CDR3 sequence is 15 residues long. V lost 0 bases and J lost 4; bases outside the gene matches: 4. Germline CDR1 and CDR2: SGHRS and YFSETQ. In DNA form, the CDR3 reads TGCGCCAGCAGCTTGGAAGGGACAGAGTACAATGAGCAGTTCTTC. Translation gives CASSLEGTEYNEQFF.

The sample holds a few counts of this clone. V and J are TRBV5-1 and TRBJ2-2, with D possibly TRBD1 on 6 matching bases. V lost 4 bases and J lost 6, with 10 bases in between. The CDR3 is made up of 13 amino acids. The V gene's germline CDR1 is SGHRS and CDR2 YFSETQ. The CDR3 loop reads CASSNGQPGELFF. CDR3 nucleotides: TGCGCCAGCAGCAATGGACAGCCCGGGGAGCTGTTTTTT.

This clone was observed a few times. The CDR3 DNA follows: TGTGCCAGCAGCTTAGATCTAGCGGGCCTTAAAGATACGCAGTATTTT. Translating it yields CASSLDLAGLKDTQYF. The rearrangement joins TRBV11-2 to TRBJ2-3; TRBD2 matches at 8 bases. J lost 5 bases, V lost 0 bases, and 7 bases had no gene match. This CDR3 spans 16 amino acids. Germline V gene data show CDR1 as SGHAT and CDR2 as FQNNGV. The whole variable domain, filled in from reference TRBV11-2 and TRBJ2-3, reads EAGVAQSPRYKIIEKRQSVAFWCNPISGHATLYWYQQILGQGPKLLIQFQNNGVVDDSQLPKDRFSAERLKGVDSTLKIQPAKLEDSAVYLCASSLDLAGLKDTQYFGPGTRLTVL.

CDR3 DNA sequence: TGTGCCAGCAGCGAGGGGGGGCAGGCCACAGATACGCAGTATTTT. Residues: CASSEGGQATDTQYF. The rearrangement links TRBV9 to TRBJ2-3; maybe TRBD2 (7 bases). The CDR3 runs to 15 residues. The germline CDR1 and CDR2 sequences are SGDLS and YYNGEE. V lost 3 bases and J lost 2, with 13 bases in between.

The V call is TRBV12-3 or TRBV12-4, the J call TRBJ2-1, with a tentative D call TRBD2 (5 bases). Trimming shortened V by 3 bases and J by 7 bases, and 10 bases separated the two germline ends. The length of the CDR3 is 13 residues. CDR3 residues: CASSLSGINEQFF. DNA for the CDR3: TGTGCCAGCAGTTTGTCGGGGATTAATGAGCAGTTCTTC.

The chain combines TRBV4-2 with TRBJ2-3; D remains unclear. CDR3 length: 15 residues. The V end was cut by 0 bases, the J end by 0 bases, with 7 bases between. The V gene's germline CDR1 is LGHNA and CDR2 YNFKEQ. As DNA, the CDR3 is TGTGCCAGCAGCCAAGAAAGCACCAGCACAGATACGCAGTATTTT. Encoded protein: CASSQESTSTDTQYF.

The chain employs TRBV20-1 and TRBJ1-6; D possibly corresponds to TRBD1 (5 bases). V shed 3 bases and J shed 8 bases, with 11 bases lying between them. CDR1 is DFQATT and CDR2 is SNEGSKA in the germline V gene (reference sequence). The CDR3 is made up of 13 amino acids. DNA for the CDR3: TGCAGTGCTAGTGGGGGGGAGGATTCACCCCTCCACTTT. Translated, it gives CSASGGEDSPLHF.

The gene calls are TRBV28 and TRBJ2-2; D is perhaps TRBD1 (6 bases). The V and J ends lost 2 bases and 8 bases respectively, with 15 bases between them. The germline gives CDR1 MDHEN, CDR2 SYDVKM. The CDR3 loop spans 15 amino acids. The CDR3 is CASSLSGVQGGELFF. For the CDR3, the DNA is TGTGCCAGCAGTTTAAGTGGCGTTCAGGGGGGGGAGCTGTTTTTT.

J is TRBJ2-1 and V is TRBV3-1 (or the pseudogene TRBV3-2); 9 nucleotides align to TRBD2. The CDR3 contains 17 residues. Germline V lookup: CDR1 LGHDT, CDR2 YNNKEL (reference sequence). The V segment lost 1 base and the J segment 3 bases; nucleotides outside the gene matches: 7. The CDR3 region has the DNA TGTGCCAGCAGCCAAGGCGCGGGAGGGTCTTTCTACAATGAGCAGTTCTTC. Its protein is CASSQGAGGSFYNEQFF.

This chain connects TRBV14 to TRBJ1-3; no clear D gene. Trimming stripped 5 bases from V and 2 bases from J, with 4 bases between. The CDR3 length is 12 residues. CDR1 SGHDN and CDR2 FVKESK come from the germline V gene. The CDR3: CASSVAGNTIYF. The CDR3 nucleotides are TGTGCCAGCAGCGTAGCTGGAAACACCATATATTTT.

The V and J genes are TRBV6-4 and TRBJ1-2, with unresolved D. CDR3 length equals 15 residues. Germline V gives CDR1 MRHNA, CDR2 SNTAGT. Between the trimmed V and J ends, which lost 7 bases and 2 bases, there was a span of 17 bases. CDR3 protein: CASTPSPTENYGYTF. The CDR3 bases are TGTGCCAGCACCCCCTCCCCTACAGAAAACTATGGCTACACCTTC.

The chain recombines TRBV3-1 (or the pseudogene TRBV3-2) with TRBJ2-7, with 7 bases matching TRBD1. The V and J ends lost 1 base and 8 bases, in that order; junction bases with no gene match: 2. The CDR3 loop spans 12 amino acids. Germline CDR1 is LGHDT and CDR2 is YNNKEL (reference sequence). The CDR3 DNA reads as TGTGCCAGCAGCCAAGCAGGGGGAAAGCAGTACTTC. This gives the protein CASSQAGGKQYF.

In this sample, this clone turned up once. The CDR3 protein is CASSGGLADYYEQYF. The CDR3, as DNA: TGCGCCAGCAGCGGGGGACTAGCGGACTATTACGAGCAGTACTTC. V gene TRBV5-1 combines with J gene TRBJ2-7; 11 bases agree with TRBD2. Unmatched junction bases numbered 7, after V lost 4 bases and J lost 4 bases. The CDR3 runs to 15 residues. Germline loops: CDR1 SGHRS, CDR2 YFSETQ.

The chain joins TRBV19 to TRBJ2-3, with 10 bases matching TRBD2. Germline CDR1 and CDR2: LNHDA and SQIVND (reference sequence). The CDR3 covers 16 residues. V shed 5 bases, J shed 3 bases, and the junction held 8 bases outside the gene matches. DNA of the CDR3: TGTGCCAGTAGTCGCTCAGCGGGAGGGCCTACAGATACGCAGTATTTT. It codes for CASSRSAGGPTDTQYF.

The chain employs TRBV11-2 and TRBJ1-1, with TRBD1 as a possible D gene (5 bases). In germline, CDR1 is SGHAT, CDR2 FQNNGV. The CDR3 is made up of 13 amino acids. Trimming removed 1 base from V and 7 bases from J, with 10 bases in between. In DNA, the CDR3 is TGTGCCAGCAGCTTAGGTTCAGGGTTTGAAGCTTTCTTT. Amino acid sequence: CASSLGSGFEAFF.

This clone was picked up a small number of times. The CDR3 nucleotides are TGCGCCAGCAGCTTGGAGGGACAGCCTTATTATGGCTACACCTTC. It translates to CASSLEGQPYYGYTF. This rearrangement joins TRBV5-1 to TRBJ1-2; TRBD1 matches at 7 bases. Trimming removed 0 bases from V and 5 bases from J; junction bases left unmatched: 7. The CDR3 sequence is 15 residues long. Germline V gives CDR1 SGHRS, CDR2 YFSETQ.

This clone was picked up one time. This sequence joins TRBV18 and TRBJ2-2; 9 bases are a match to TRBD2. The CDR3 is made up of 15 amino acids. Germline V gives CDR1 KGHSH, CDR2 LQKENI. Trimming took 1 base from V and 3 from J; bases not matched to a gene: 0. The chain's CDR3 is CASSPLAGDTGELFF. The CDR3 DNA follows: TGTGCCAGCTCACCACTAGCGGGAGACACCGGGGAGCTGTTTTTT.

The gene calls are TRBV5-1 and TRBJ2-1, with 14 nucleotides matching TRBD2. The CDR3 runs to 20 residues. J lost 2 bases, V lost 4 bases, and 14 bases had no gene match. CDR1 and CDR2 (germline): SGHRS, YFSETQ. The DNA of the CDR3 is TGCGCCAGCAGCCCCCCGACTAGCGGGGGGGGTGGCGGGGCCTACAATGAGCAGTTCTTC. Translation: CASSPPTSGGGGGAYNEQFF.

The chain is built from TRBV6-5 and TRBJ2-7, with TRBD2 as a possible D gene (5 bases). Trimming took 5 bases from V and 0 from J, leaving 11 bases between them. This CDR3 contains 14 residues. Germline CDR1 MNHEY, CDR2 SVGAGI. The chain's CDR3 is CASSKQGSSYEQYF. CDR3 DNA: TGTGCCAGCAGTAAACAAGGGAGCTCCTACGAGCAGTACTTC.

The J gene is TRBJ2-3, the V gene TRBV5-4, with 9 bases fitting TRBD2. The V segment lost 4 bases and the J segment 1 base; nucleotides outside the gene matches: 7. This CDR3 is 16 amino acids long. In germline, CDR1 is SGHNT, CDR2 YYREEE (reference sequence). In DNA form, the CDR3 reads TGTGCCAGCAGCCCTGGGACTAGCCTTCGCACAGATACGCAGTATTTT. It codes for CASSPGTSLRTDTQYF.

The chain recombines TRBV10-1 with TRBJ2-7; D might be TRBD2 (7 bases). Germline V lookup: CDR1 WNHNN, CDR2 SYGVQD (reference sequence). The CDR3 length is 12 residues. Trimming took off 11 bases at V and 9 bases at J, with 20 bases between the two ends. CDR3 residues: CALRGGGRLQYF. The CDR3 DNA follows: TGCGCCTTAAGGGGGGGCGGGCGGTTGCAGTACTTC.

The rearrangement links TRBV7-9 to TRBJ1-1; a weak D match, TRBD1 (6 bases). In germline, CDR1 is SEHNR, CDR2 FQNEAQ (reference sequence). The CDR3 has 13 residues. V lost 5 bases and J lost 1, with 8 bases in between. In nucleotides, the CDR3 is TGTGCCAGCAGCCTACAGGGGAACACTGAAGCTTTCTTT. It is translated as CASSLQGNTEAFF.

The CDR3 sequence is CASSPQTGTNYGYTF. CDR3 DNA sequence: TGCGCCAGCAGCCCCCAGACAGGTACTAACTATGGCTACACCTTC. The chain combines TRBV4-1 with TRBJ1-2, with D tentatively TRBD1 (6 bases). The V gene lost 4 bases and the J gene lost 0 bases, with 12 bases spanning the gap. Germline CDR1 is MGHRA and CDR2 is YSYEKL. The CDR3 has 15 amino acids.

This chain uses TRBV4-1 with TRBJ2-7; possible D gene TRBD2, 5 bases. Trimming left V 4 bases short and J 0 bases short, with 16 bases between. CDR3 size: 16 residues. CDR1 is MGHRA and CDR2 is YSYEKL in the germline V gene. This CDR3 is CASSPLEGWSSYEQYF. The CDR3 nucleotides are TGCGCCAGCAGCCCCCTCGAGGGATGGAGCTCCTACGAGCAGTACTTC.

The chain joins TRBV5-6 to TRBJ1-1; D perhaps matches TRBD1 (6 bases). Germline lookup yields CDR1 SGHDT and CDR2 YYEEEE. The CDR3 runs 14 residues. Trimming shortened V by 4 bases and J by 3 bases, and 13 bases separated the two germline ends. The CDR3 DNA follows: TGTGCCAGCAGCCGAAGAGACAGGTACACTGAAGCTTTCTTT. It encodes CASSRRDRYTEAFF.